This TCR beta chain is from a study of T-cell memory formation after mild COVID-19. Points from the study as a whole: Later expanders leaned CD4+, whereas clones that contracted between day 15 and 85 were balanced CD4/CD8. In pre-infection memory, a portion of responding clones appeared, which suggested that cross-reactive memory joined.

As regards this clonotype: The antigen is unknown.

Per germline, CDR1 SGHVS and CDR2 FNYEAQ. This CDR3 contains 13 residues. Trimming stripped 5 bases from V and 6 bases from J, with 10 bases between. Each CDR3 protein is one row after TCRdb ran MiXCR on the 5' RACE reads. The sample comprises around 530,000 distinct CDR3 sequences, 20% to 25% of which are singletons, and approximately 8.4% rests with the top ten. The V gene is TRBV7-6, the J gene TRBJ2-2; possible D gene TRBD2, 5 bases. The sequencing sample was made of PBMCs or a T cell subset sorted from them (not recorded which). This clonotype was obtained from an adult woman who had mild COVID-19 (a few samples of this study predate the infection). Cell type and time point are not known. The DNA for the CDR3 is TGTGCCAGCAGCGCGTCGAGGGCCGGGGAGCTGTTTTTT. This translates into CASSASRAGELFF.